Sequencing of this T cell receptor (beta chain) was carried out in a study of cytomegalovirus exposure and HLA in healthy donors. Broader study findings: Near-uniform donor sequencing depth was presumed by presence/absence analyses. Using a false discovery rate of 0.05, a later analysis showed that approximately 17,000 TCR beta sequences were associated with HLA alleles. DRB1 showed the most TCR associations and HLA-C the fewest in a later analysis, as rates varied by HLA locus.

From germline, CDR1 is MNHEY and CDR2 SVGAGI. The CDR3 sequence is 12 residues long. With 5 bases clipped from V and 9 bases from J, the junction kept 5 bases outside the gene matches. About this clone: The antigen remains undetermined.

PCR employed 60 Vbeta and 13 Jbeta primers. Some clones are missing from TCRdb's copy, which holds only in-frame ones; the method was immunoSEQ multiplex PCR. The data contain 95,000 to 150,000 clones, around 80% of them seen just once; the ten biggest clones take up roughly 0.99%. The sequence derives from a woman in her twenties or thirties in good health and CMV-seronegative. Source material: PBMCs. This chain uses TRBV6-5 with TRBJ1-1, with TRBD1 matching 8 bases. CDR3 DNA: TGTGCCAGCAGTCGGACAGGGAATAAAGCTTTCTTT. This gives the protein CASSRTGNKAFF.